A single sample gave rise to the 8 T cell receptor beta chains below, sequenced in a study of blood T cell repertoires in COVID-19. Clones were sequenced by immunoSEQ multiplex PCR, and TCRdb holds only the in-frame ones, with some missing. The profile shows 29,000 or so clones, 80% of them singletons. The specimen was peripheral blood. Receptors were obtained from a woman in her 70s with acute or convalescent COVID-19.

V usage is TRBV5-6 and J usage is TRBJ2-3; unclear D gene. V lost 4 bases to trimming and J lost 3 bases, with 3 bases between them. This CDR3 has 11 amino acids. Germline V gene lookup returns CDR1 SGHDT and CDR2 YYEEEE. The CDR3 reads CASSRTDTQYF. The CDR3 coding sequence is TGTGCCAGCAGCCGTACAGATACGCAGTATTTT. The whole variable domain, filled in from reference TRBV5-6 and TRBJ2-3, reads DAGVTQSPTHLIKTRGQQVTLRCSPKSGHDTVSWYQQALGQGPQFIFQYYEEEERQRGNFPDRFSGHQFPNYSSELNVNALLLGDSALYLCASSRTDTQYFGPGTRLTVL.

This clone has a handful of counts. The J gene is TRBJ2-7, the V gene TRBV14; perhaps TRBD1 as D (6 bases). This CDR3 region has 15 residues. Deletions cut 3 bases from V and 1 base from J, with 13 bases between. Germline V gene sequence: CDR1 SGHDN, CDR2 FVKESK. The CDR3 coding sequence is TGTGCCAGCAGCCATGGACAGCCTCATTCCTACGAGCAGTACTTC. Encoded protein: CASSHGQPHSYEQYF.

V is TRBV18 and J is TRBJ2-7; tentatively, D is TRBD2 (5 bases). The CDR3 has 14 residues. Germline V CDR1 and CDR2: KGHSH, LQKENI. V shed 0 bases and J shed 4 bases, with 10 bases lying between them. CDR3 nucleotides: TGTGCCAGCTCACCACCGTGGGGAGTTTACGAGCAGTACTTC. As protein: CASSPPWGVYEQYF.

The V and J genes are TRBV6-5 and TRBJ2-7; D is perhaps TRBD2 (6 bases). Looked up from germline, CDR1 is MNHEY and CDR2 is SVGAGI. This CDR3 is 15 amino acids long. V was pared by 2 bases and J by 5 bases, with 16 bases between. The chain's CDR3 is CASSYRGTGGDEQYF. CDR3 nucleotides: TGTGCCAGCAGTTACCGTGGGACGGGCGGGGACGAGCAGTACTTC.

V gene TRBV4-3 combines with J gene TRBJ1-4; D perhaps matches TRBD1 (6 bases). The CDR3 is 16 residues long. The germline gives CDR1 LGHNA, CDR2 YSLEER. Trimming removed 4 bases at V and 3 bases at J, with 15 bases between. The CDR3 region is CASSPHRGASNEKLFF. The CDR3, as DNA: TGCGCCAGCAGCCCGCACCGGGGGGCATCTAATGAAAAACTGTTTTTT.

The chain recombines TRBV6-5 with TRBJ2-7; D is undetermined. V lost 6 bases to trimming and J lost 0 bases, with 12 bases between them. The germline gives CDR1 MNHEY, CDR2 SVGAGI. This CDR3 region has 14 residues. As DNA, the CDR3 is TGTGCCAGCAGATCAGACTTTAGCTCCTACGAGCAGTACTTC. Its translation is CASRSDFSSYEQYF.

The chain uses TRBV7-2 and TRBJ2-5, with 10 bases that match TRBD2. Germline V gene sequence: CDR1 SGHTA, CDR2 FQGNSA. The CDR3 consists of 15 residues. The ends lost 1 base at V and 3 bases at J; junction bases unmatched: 2. CDR3 protein: CASSLGLAGEETQYF. The CDR3 DNA is TGTGCCAGCAGCTTAGGTCTAGCGGGGGAAGAGACCCAGTACTTC.

The chain links TRBV2 to TRBJ1-3, with no clear D. The CDR3 contains 12 residues. Per the germline V gene, CDR1 is SNHLY and CDR2 is FYNNEI. Trimming shortened V by 6 bases and J by 4 bases, and 7 bases separated the two germline ends. CDR3 amino acids: CASSVEGNTIYF. DNA for the CDR3: TGTGCCAGCAGCGTAGAGGGAAACACCATATATTTT.